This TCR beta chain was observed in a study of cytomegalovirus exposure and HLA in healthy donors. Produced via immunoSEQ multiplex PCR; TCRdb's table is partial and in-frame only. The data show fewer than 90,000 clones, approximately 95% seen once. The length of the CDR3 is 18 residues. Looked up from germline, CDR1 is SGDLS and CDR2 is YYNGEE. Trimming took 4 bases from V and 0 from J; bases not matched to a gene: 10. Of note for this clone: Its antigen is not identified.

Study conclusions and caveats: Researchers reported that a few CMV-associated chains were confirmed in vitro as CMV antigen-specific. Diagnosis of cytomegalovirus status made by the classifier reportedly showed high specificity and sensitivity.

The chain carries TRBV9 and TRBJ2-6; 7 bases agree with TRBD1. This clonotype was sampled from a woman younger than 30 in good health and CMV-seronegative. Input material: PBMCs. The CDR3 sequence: CASSPRQGFNSGANVLTF. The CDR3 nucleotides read TGTGCCAGCAGCCCCCGACAGGGATTTAACTCTGGGGCCAACGTCCTGACTTTC.